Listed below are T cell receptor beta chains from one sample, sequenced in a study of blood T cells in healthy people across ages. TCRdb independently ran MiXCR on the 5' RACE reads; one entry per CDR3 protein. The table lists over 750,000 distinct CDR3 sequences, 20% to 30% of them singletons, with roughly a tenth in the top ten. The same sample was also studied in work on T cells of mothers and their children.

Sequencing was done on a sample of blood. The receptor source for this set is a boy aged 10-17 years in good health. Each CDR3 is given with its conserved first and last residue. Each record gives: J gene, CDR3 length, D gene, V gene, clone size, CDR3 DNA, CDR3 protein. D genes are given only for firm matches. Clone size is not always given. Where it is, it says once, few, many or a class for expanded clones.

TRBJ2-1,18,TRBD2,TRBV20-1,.,TGCAGTGCTAGAGATACTCAGCGGGAGGGGTATTCCTACAATGAGCAGTTCTTC,CSARDTQREGYSYNEQFF
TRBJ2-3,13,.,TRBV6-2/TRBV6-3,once,TGTGCCAGCACCGACAGCTTCACAGATACGCAGTATTTT,CASTDSFTDTQYF
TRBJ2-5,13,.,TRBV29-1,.,TGCAGCGTATCTAGAGGGGCTGTGCGAGAGCAGTACTTC,CSVSRGAVREQYF
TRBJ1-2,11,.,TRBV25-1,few,TGTGCCAGCAGTACGACGGATGGCTACACCTTC,CASSTTDGYTF
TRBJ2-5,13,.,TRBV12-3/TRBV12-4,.,TGTGCCAGCAGTTTAGCGTTCAAGGAAGTGGCGTTCTTC,CASSLAFKEVAFF
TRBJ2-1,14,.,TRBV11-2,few,TGTGCCAGCAGCTTAGGCGGCGCACACAATGAGCAGTTCTTC,CASSLGGAHNEQFF
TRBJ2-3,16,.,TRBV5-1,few,TGCGCCAGCAGCTTGGAGGCGCGGGTAGCCACAGATACGCAGTATTTT,CASSLEARVATDTQYF
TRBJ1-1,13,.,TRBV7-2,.,TGTGCCAGCAGCTTAGTATCTGCAGGGGAAGCTTTCTTT,CASSLVSAGEAFF
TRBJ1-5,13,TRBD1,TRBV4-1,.,TGCGCCAGCAGTCTACAGGGGCTAGAGCCCCAGCATTTT,CASSLQGLEPQHF
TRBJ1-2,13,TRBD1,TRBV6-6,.,TGTGCCAGCAGCCCTGGACAGGGGGCTGGCTACACCTTC,CASSPGQGAGYTF
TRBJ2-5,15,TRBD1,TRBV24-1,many,TGTGCCACCAGTGATTTCCCGGGACAGCAAGAGACCCAGTACTTC,CATSDFPGQQETQYF
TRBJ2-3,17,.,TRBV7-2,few,TGTGCCAGCAGCTTAATGTCGTGGGGGGGCGTCGCAGATACGCAGTATTTT,CASSLMSWGGVADTQYF
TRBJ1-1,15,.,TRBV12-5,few,TGTGCTAGTGGTTTGCAGACCCTCCCCCAGTTCGAAGCTTTCTTT,CASGLQTLPQFEAFF
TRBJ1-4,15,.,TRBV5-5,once,TGTGCCAGCAGCCCTCGCGAGGTCTCGGGGGAAAAACTGTTTTTT,CASSPREVSGEKLFF
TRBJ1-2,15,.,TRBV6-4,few,TGTGCCAGCAGCGAAGAAGGGGACCCAGGCTATGGCTACACCTTC,CASSEEGDPGYGYTF
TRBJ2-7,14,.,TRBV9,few,TGTGCCAGCAGCGTAGAAGGTAGCGCCTACGAGCAGTACTTC,CASSVEGSAYEQYF
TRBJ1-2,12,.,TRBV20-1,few,TGCAGTGCTAACAGAGAAAACTATGGCTACACCTTC,CSANRENYGYTF
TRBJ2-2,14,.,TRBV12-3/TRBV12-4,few,TGTGCCAGCACCAGGGGACAGAACACCGGGGAGCTGTTTTTT,CASTRGQNTGELFF
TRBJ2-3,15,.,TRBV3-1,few,TGTGCCAGCAGCCAGGAGGACCTCAGAGCAGATACGCAGTATTTT,CASSQEDLRADTQYF
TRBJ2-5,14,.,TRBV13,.,TGTGCCAGCAGCTTATACGCAGGGACGGAGACCCAGTACTTC,CASSLYAGTETQYF
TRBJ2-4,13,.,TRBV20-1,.,TGCAGTGCTAGGTACAGCGGAAAAAACATTCAGTACTTC,CSARYSGKNIQYF
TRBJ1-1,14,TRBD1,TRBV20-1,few,TGCAGTGCTAGGAGTCCGACAGGGGTGGGATTGGCTTTCTTT,CSARSPTGVGLAFF
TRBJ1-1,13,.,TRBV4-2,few,TGTGCCAGCAGCCAAGGACCCGGGGCTGAAGCTTTCTTT,CASSQGPGAEAFF
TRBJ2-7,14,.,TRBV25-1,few,TGTGCCAGCAGTGAATGGGAAGTGGTTGGCGAGCAGTACTTC,CASSEWEVVGEQYF
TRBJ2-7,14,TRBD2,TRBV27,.,TGTGCCAGCAGTTTGTCCCTAGCGGGAGACGAGCAGTACTTC,CASSLSLAGDEQYF
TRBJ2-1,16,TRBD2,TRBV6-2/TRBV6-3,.,TGTGCCAGCAGTTCCTATAGCGGGAGCTCCTACAATGAGCAGTTCTTC,CASSSYSGSSYNEQFF
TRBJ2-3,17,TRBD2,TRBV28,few,TGTGCCAGCGCGACTGGGGCTAGCGGGAGTTTTTTGGATACGCAGTATTTT,CASATGASGSFLDTQYF
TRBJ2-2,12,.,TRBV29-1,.,TGCAGCGTTGTCCTAAACACCGGGGAGCTGTTTTTT,CSVVLNTGELFF
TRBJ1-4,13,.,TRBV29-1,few,TGCAGCGTTTCAGGGTGGTTGAATGAAAAACTGTTTTTT,CSVSGWLNEKLFF
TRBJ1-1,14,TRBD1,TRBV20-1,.,TGCAGTGCTAATCCGGGACAGGGAGCCACTGAAGCTTTCTTT,CSANPGQGATEAFF
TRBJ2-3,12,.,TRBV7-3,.,TGTGCCAGCAGCACCGCTGCGGATACGCAGTATTTT,CASSTAADTQYF
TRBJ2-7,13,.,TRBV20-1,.,TGCAGTGCTAGAGATCTGCTTTACTACGAGCAGTACTTC,CSARDLLYYEQYF
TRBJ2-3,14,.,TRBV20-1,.,TGCAGTGCCACCGGGACCGACCGCACAGATACGCAGTATTTT,CSATGTDRTDTQYF
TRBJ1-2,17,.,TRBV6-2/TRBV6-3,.,TGTGCCAGCAGTTCTCCCGGACAACCCCTACGCATCTATGGCTACACCTTC,CASSSPGQPLRIYGYTF
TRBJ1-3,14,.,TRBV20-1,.,TGCAGTGCTACGCCCCGGACAGCTGGGAACACCATATATTTT,CSATPRTAGNTIYF
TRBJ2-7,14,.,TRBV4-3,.,TGCGCCAGCAGCATTGATACAGGGAATTACGAGCAGTACTTC,CASSIDTGNYEQYF
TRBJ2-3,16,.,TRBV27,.,TGTGCCAGCAGTCCGTTAGGCACCGGGACTCCAGATACGCAGTATTTT,CASSPLGTGTPDTQYF
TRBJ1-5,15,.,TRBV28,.,TGTGCCAGCAGAAAAAGCGGGTGGGGCAATCAGCCCCGGCATTTT,CASRKSGWGNQPRHF
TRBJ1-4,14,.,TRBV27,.,TGTGCCAGCAGCAGAGACGGACTGAATGAAAAACTGTTTTTT,CASSRDGLNEKLFF
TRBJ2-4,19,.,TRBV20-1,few,TGCAGTGCTAGAGCCCTGCCCTCCCCGGGGAGGGGGGCGATAAACATTCAGTACTTC,CSARALPSPGRGAINIQYF
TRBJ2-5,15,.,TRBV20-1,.,TGCAGTGCTAGAGAAGAGTGGGACGACAAAGAGACCCAGTACTTC,CSAREEWDDKETQYF
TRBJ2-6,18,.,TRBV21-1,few,TGTGCCAGCAGCTCCTGGCCGGGAGGGCCTTCTTGGGCCAACGTCCTGACTTTC,CASSSWPGGPSWANVLTF
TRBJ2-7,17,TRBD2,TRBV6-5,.,TGTGCCAGCAGTTACTCCCCTGGACTAGCGGACCACTACGAGCAGTACTTC,CASSYSPGLADHYEQYF
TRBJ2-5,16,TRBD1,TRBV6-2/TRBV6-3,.,TGTGCCAGCAGTTTTTCCGGGACAGGGGGCAGAGAGACCCAGTACTTC,CASSFSGTGGRETQYF
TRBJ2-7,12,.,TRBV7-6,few,TGTGCCAGCAGCCCAGACATATACGAGCAGTACTTC,CASSPDIYEQYF
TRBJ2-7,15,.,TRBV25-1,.,TGTGCCAGCAGTATGGGAGGAGGGGGATCCGACGAGCAGTACTTC,CASSMGGGGSDEQYF
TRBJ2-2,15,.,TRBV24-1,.,TGTGCCACCGGTGACGGGGGGCAGGATTCCAGGGAGCTGTTTTTT,CATGDGGQDSRELFF
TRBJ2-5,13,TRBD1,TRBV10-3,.,TGTGCCATCGGGCAGGGGGCAGGAGAGACCCAGTACTTC,CAIGQGAGETQYF
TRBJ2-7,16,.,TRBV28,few,TGTGCCAGCAGATCCCAGGCCGGGACACCCCAATACGAGCAGTACTTC,CASRSQAGTPQYEQYF
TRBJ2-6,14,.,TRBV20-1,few,TGCAGTGCTAGAGATCTCGGGGGGGCCAACGTCCTGACTTTC,CSARDLGGANVLTF
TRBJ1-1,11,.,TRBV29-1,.,TGCAGCGCTAATCTTTTTGATGAAGCTTTCTTT,CSANLFDEAFF
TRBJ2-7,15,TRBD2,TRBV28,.,TGTGCCAGCAGTTCCGGGACTATCCAATCCTACGAGCAGTACTTC,CASSSGTIQSYEQYF
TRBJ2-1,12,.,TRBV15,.,TGTGCCACCAGCAGAGAATTTAATGAGCAGTTCTTC,CATSREFNEQFF
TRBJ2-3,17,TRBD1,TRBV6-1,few,TGTGCCAGCAGTGACCCAAACAGGGGTCAGTTCATAGATACGCAGTATTTT,CASSDPNRGQFIDTQYF
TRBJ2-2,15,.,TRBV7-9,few,TGTGCCAGCAGCTTATCTCGGAGCAACACCGGGGAGCTGTTTTTT,CASSLSRSNTGELFF
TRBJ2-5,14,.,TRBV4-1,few,TGCGCCAGCAGCCAAGAAGGGCCAGGGGAGACCCAGTACTTC,CASSQEGPGETQYF
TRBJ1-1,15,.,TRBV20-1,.,TGCAGTGCTATTACGAGGGGCAGGCAGAACACTGAAGCTTTCTTT,CSAITRGRQNTEAFF
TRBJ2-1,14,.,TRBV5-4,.,TGTGCCAGCAGCTTGACTAGCTCAGGCAATGAGCAGTTCTTC,CASSLTSSGNEQFF
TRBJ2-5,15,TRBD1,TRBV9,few,TGTGCCAGCAGGAAGGGACAGGGTTTCGGGGAGGCCCAGTACTTC,CASRKGQGFGEAQYF
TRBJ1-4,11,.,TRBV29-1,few,TGCAGCGTTTCCAGGGATGAAAAACTGTTTTTT,CSVSRDEKLFF